What follows are 29 T cell receptor beta chains derived from one specimen sequenced in a study of blood T cells in healthy people across ages. For the second PCR, which ran for roughly 7 to 11 cycles, a sample-barcoded 5' primer and a J-beta primer mix were used. TCRdb used MiXCR to reprocess the 5' RACE reads, holding one entry per CDR3 protein. The repertoire holds approximately 940,000 distinct CDR3 sequences, with approximately 49% as singletons. The material sequenced was blood. The source is a man aged 25 to 45 in good health.

The V call is TRBV20-1, the J call TRBJ2-5; 7 nucleotides match TRBD1. The DNA end is a closer match to TRBJ2-7, so the J assignment may be wrong. This CDR3 is built from 14 residues. Germline lookup yields CDR1 DFQATT and CDR2 SNEGSKA (reference sequence). CDR3 DNA: TGCAGTGCTAGAACGCCACAGGGGTTTGACGAGCAGTACTTC. It is translated as CSARTPQGFDEQYF.

CDR3 DNA sequence: TGTGCCAGCAGCCGACTAGGAACAGATACGCAGTATTTT. Its protein is CASSRLGTDTQYF. The gene calls are TRBV12-3 or TRBV12-4 and TRBJ2-3, with D maybe TRBD2 (6 bases). This CDR3 contains 13 residues. Trimming took 6 bases from V and 3 from J, leaving 10 bases between them.

This chain links TRBV6-5 with TRBJ2-3; 12 bases fit TRBD1. The CDR3 covers 14 residues. The trim removed 4 bases at V and 4 bases at J, leaving 0 bases unmatched. CDR1 MNHEY and CDR2 SVGAGI come from the germline V gene. In DNA form, the CDR3 reads TGTGCCAGCAGTTGGGACAGGGGGCCAGATACGCAGTATTTT. Translated, it gives CASSWDRGPDTQYF.

The chain is built from TRBV12-3 or TRBV12-4 and TRBJ1-2; no definite D call. The CDR3 runs 13 residues. Trimming stripped 6 bases from V and 4 bases from J, with 12 bases between. DNA of the CDR3: TGTGCCAGCAGCCGAGGAGAAATCTATGGCTACACCTTC. Protein product: CASSRGEIYGYTF.

This clonotype appeared a few times. This chain uses TRBV29-1 with TRBJ2-1; 13 bases are shared with TRBD2. After removal of 4 bases from V and 10 bases from J, the junction contained 10 bases not matched to a gene. The CDR3 runs to 15 residues. Per germline, CDR1 SQVTM and CDR2 ANQGSEA. CDR3: CSVAATSGGANEQFF. The CDR3 nucleotides are TGCAGCGTTGCCGCCACTAGCGGGGGGGCGAACGAGCAGTTCTTC.

This clonotype was recorded a few times. The chain uses TRBV28 and TRBJ1-1; D might be TRBD1 (6 bases). This CDR3 region has 13 residues. V was trimmed by 6 bases and J by 11 bases, leaving 19 bases between them. Per the germline V gene, CDR1 is MDHEN and CDR2 is SYDVKM. The CDR3 DNA reads TGTGCCAGCAGCCCCAGACAGGACCAAGGGGCTTTCTTT. Its translation: CASSPRQDQGAFF.

This rearrangement joins TRBV6-5 to TRBJ1-1, with D perhaps TRBD1 (5 bases). The length of the CDR3 is 18 residues. V lost 0 bases to trimming and J lost 2 bases, with 19 bases between them. Germline loops: CDR1 MNHEY, CDR2 SVGAGI. CDR3 nucleotides: TGTGCCAGCAGTTACTCGAGAGGGACGGCCATGGGAAACACTGAAGCTTTCTTT. Translating gives CASSYSRGTAMGNTEAFF.

The J gene is TRBJ2-5, the V gene TRBV11-2; 12 nucleotides line up with TRBD2. The J segment lost 7 bases and the V segment lost 4 bases, leaving 13 bases of the junction unmatched. This CDR3 comprises 17 residues. Germline V gene data show CDR1 as SGHAT and CDR2 as FQNNGV. CDR3 DNA: TGTGCCAGCAGCTCTCGCCCACTACTAGCGGGAGGAGTGACCCAGTACTTC. Encoded protein: CASSSRPLLAGGVTQYF.

The chain joins TRBV11-3 to TRBJ2-1; D call uncertain. The J call is uncertain, as TRBJ2-7 better fits the DNA end. This CDR3 has 16 residues. Germline CDR1 is SGHNT and CDR2 is YENEEA. The CDR3 bases are TGTGCCAGCAGCTACCGGGCAGGCAGCTCCTACAATGAGCAGTACTTC. Its translation is CASSYRAGSSYNEQYF.

V is TRBV12-3 or TRBV12-4 and J is TRBJ2-1; D gene unclear. V was trimmed by 3 bases and J by 1 base, leaving 7 bases between them. The CDR3 runs 14 residues. CDR3 protein: CASSLVESYNEQFF. The CDR3 DNA sequence: TGTGCCAGCAGTTTGGTAGAATCCTACAATGAGCAGTTCTTC.

This chain uses TRBV11-2 with TRBJ1-1, with 7 bases fitting TRBD1. This CDR3 spans 14 amino acids. Germline CDR1 and CDR2: SGHAT and FQNNGV. J lost 3 bases, V lost 6 bases, and 7 bases had no gene match. As DNA, the CDR3 is TGTGCCAGCAGGAAAGGGGGCGCCCACACTGAAGCTTTCTTT. Protein sequence: CASRKGGAHTEAFF.

V gene TRBV12-3 or TRBV12-4 combines with J gene TRBJ1-2; D not certain. V shed 1 base and J shed 4 bases, with 7 bases lying between them. This CDR3 is 13 amino acids long. CDR3 in amino acids: CASSLGPLYGYTF. As DNA, the CDR3 is TGTGCCAGCAGTTTAGGTCCTCTCTATGGCTACACCTTC.

This clonotype was detected only a few times. The chain links TRBV7-2 to TRBJ2-4, with D hard to call. Looked up from germline, CDR1 is SGHTA and CDR2 is FQGNSA. This CDR3 has 15 amino acids. V was clipped by 5 bases and J by 1 base, with 12 bases between them. CDR3 nucleotide sequence: TGTGCCAGCAGCCCGACTCCCCGCGCCAAAAACATTCAGTACTTC. Translating gives CASSPTPRAKNIQYF. Supplemented by reference TRBV7-2 and TRBJ2-4, the full variable domain reads GAGVSQSPSNKVTEKGKDVELRCDPISGHTALYWYRQSLGQGLEFLIYFQGNSAPDKSGLPSDRFSAERTGGSVSTLTIQRTQQEDSAVYLCASSPTPRAKNIQYFGAGTRLSVL.

This sequence joins TRBV20-1 and TRBJ1-1, with no clear D. Trimming removed 3 bases at V and 3 bases at J, with 11 bases between. The length of the CDR3 is 13 residues. Germline CDR1 DFQATT, CDR2 SNEGSKA (reference sequence). CDR3 sequence reads: CSASCTDYTEAFF. The CDR3 coding sequence is TGCAGTGCTAGTTGCACAGATTACACTGAAGCTTTCTTT.

This chain connects TRBV7-8 to TRBJ2-7; 7 bases are shared with TRBD1. Germline V gene lookup returns CDR1 SGHVS and CDR2 FQNEAQ. V shed 7 bases, J shed 0 bases, and the junction held 9 bases outside the gene matches. This CDR3 region has 15 residues. The CDR3 spells CASTDRESSSYEQYF. The CDR3 DNA reads TGTGCCAGCACTGACAGGGAGTCTAGCTCCTACGAGCAGTACTTC.

The V call is TRBV5-6, the J call TRBJ2-5; D may correspond to TRBD1 or TRBD2 (6 bases each). Trimming removed 0 bases from V and 1 base from J, with 10 bases in between. The CDR3 consists of 15 residues. CDR1 is SGHDT and CDR2 is YYEEEE in the germline V gene. The chain's CDR3 is CASSLDGGSQETQYF. As DNA, the CDR3 is TGTGCCAGCAGCTTGGACGGGGGCAGCCAAGAGACCCAGTACTTC.

As to this clonotype: The junction departs from the called germline gene at one end, perhaps through a read error. This chain connects TRBV5-1 to TRBJ2-5, with D possibly being TRBD2 (6 bases). CDR1 is SGHRS and CDR2 is YFSETQ in the germline V gene. The CDR3 loop spans 14 amino acids. The CDR3 loop reads CTSSLGLTQETQYF. Written as DNA, the CDR3 is TGCACCAGCAGCCTCGGACTAACCCAAGAGACCCAGTACTTC.

J is TRBJ1-5 and V is TRBV21-1. TRBV21-1 is a known pseudogene. The CDR3 is 16 residues long. CDR3 DNA sequence: TGTGCCAGCAGCCCCCTCTTAGGGAGGGGCAATCAGCCCCAGCATTTT. Residues: CASSPLLGRGNQPQHF.

V is TRBV20-1 and J is TRBJ2-5; 11 positions match TRBD2. The end of the DNA aligns better with TRBJ2-7, so the J call may be wrong. Germline values: CDR1 DFQATT, CDR2 SNEGSKA (reference sequence). The CDR3 has 16 amino acids. The CDR3 spells CSAMVAGGTLTYEQYF. The CDR3 DNA reads as TGCAGTGCTATGGTAGCGGGGGGGACTCTTACCTACGAGCAGTACTTC.

J is TRBJ1-1 and V is TRBV12-3 or TRBV12-4; D possibly corresponds to TRBD1 (6 bases). V was pared by 4 bases and J by 11 bases, with 17 bases between. CDR3 length: 13 residues. The DNA for the CDR3 is TGTGCCAGCAGTTGGACACAGGGCGAGCTTGCTTTCTTT. Translated: CASSWTQGELAFF.

This clonotype was detected only a few times. The chain joins TRBV7-9 to TRBJ1-1; the match to TRBD1 covers 7 bases. The CDR3 length is 14 residues. The germline gives CDR1 SEHNR, CDR2 FQNEAQ (reference sequence). V trimming: 5 bases; J trimming: 6 bases; junction bases outside the gene matches: 9. CDR3 DNA: TGTGCCAGCAGCGACAGGGTAGTGGTTCCTGAAGCTTTCTTT. Protein product: CASSDRVVVPEAFF.

The chain recombines TRBV15 with TRBJ1-2, with TRBD1 matching 10 bases. The CDR3 consists of 15 residues. The V gene end was trimmed by 5 bases and the J gene end by 2 bases; junction bases not matched to a gene: 5. Germline lookup yields CDR1 LNHNV and CDR2 YYDKDF (reference sequence). In DNA, the CDR3 is TGTGCCACCAGCGATGACAGGGGGCGAAACTATGGCTACACCTTC. Translation gives CATSDDRGRNYGYTF.

This clonotype was found a few times. The chain has TRBV6-5 and TRBJ1-6; no definite D call. CDR3 length equals 16 residues. The V and J ends lost 7 bases and 7 bases respectively, with 20 bases between them. Per the germline V gene, CDR1 is MNHEY and CDR2 is SVGAGI. The CDR3 DNA is TGTGCCAGCACCGACGTGGGGAGACTAAAGAATTCACCCCTCCACTTT. Its protein is CASTDVGRLKNSPLHF.

This clonotype was seen more than once but under ten times. CDR3 coding DNA: TGCGCCAGCAGCTTGGAGGCGGGGGGCGGTGAGCAGTTCTTC. Its translation is CASSLEAGGGEQFF. The chain is built from TRBV5-1 and TRBJ2-1; 8 bases align to TRBD2. Trimming removed 0 bases from V and 9 bases from J; junction bases left unmatched: 5. Germline lookup yields CDR1 SGHRS and CDR2 YFSETQ. The CDR3 extends over 14 amino acids.

In this sample, this clonotype turned up once. This chain connects TRBV6-5 to TRBJ1-2; a possible D gene is TRBD1 (6 bases). The CDR3 spans 13 residues. Germline CDR1 MNHEY, CDR2 SVGAGI. V shed 0 bases and J shed 7 bases, with 9 bases lying between them. As DNA, the CDR3 is TGTGCCAGCAGTTACTCTGGACAGTTTGGCTACACCTTC. Translation: CASSYSGQFGYTF.

The chain combines TRBV7-8 with TRBJ2-5; perhaps D is TRBD1 or TRBD2 (6 bases each). The end of the DNA fits TRBJ2-7 better, so the J call may be wrong. CDR3 size: 15 residues. The germline CDR1 and CDR2 sequences are SGHVS and FQNEAQ. DNA for the CDR3: TGTGCCAGCAGCTTTACAGGGACTTCGGGCTACGAGCAGTACTTC. Its protein product is CASSFTGTSGYEQYF.

This clonotype was counted at least ten times. The J gene is TRBJ2-3, the V gene TRBV20-1; weak D call: TRBD2 (5 bases). Looked up from germline, CDR1 is DFQATT and CDR2 is SNEGSKA (reference sequence). The CDR3 spans 15 residues. V was cut by 0 bases and J by 2 bases, with 12 bases left in between. Here the CDR3 reads CSARDGGSYTDTQYF. The CDR3 nucleotides are TGCAGTGCTAGAGATGGAGGCAGCTACACAGATACGCAGTATTTT.

J is TRBJ2-3 and V is TRBV10-3, with a weak D call TRBD1 (6 bases). Trimming removed 10 bases from V and 0 bases from J, with 14 bases in between. CDR1 and CDR2 from the germline V gene are ENHRY and SYGVKD. The CDR3 consists of 14 residues. The CDR3 DNA sequence: TGTGCCACCCAGGGGTCATATAGCACAGATACGCAGTATTTT. This gives the protein CATQGSYSTDTQYF.

In this sample, this clonotype turned up a few times. V usage is TRBV6-5 and J usage is TRBJ2-1, with TRBD2 as a possible D gene (5 bases). This CDR3 spans 14 amino acids. V was pared by 2 bases and J by 4 bases, with 9 bases between. Germline V lookup: CDR1 MNHEY, CDR2 SVGAGI. CDR3 DNA sequence: TGTGCCAGCAGTTACGGGGAGATTTACAATGAGCAGTTCTTC. Translated, it gives CASSYGEIYNEQFF.